Listed here is a single T cell receptor beta chain. Antigen: not known. CDR3 length equals 17 residues. V lost 5 bases, J lost 0 bases, and 19 bases lay in between. Germline CDR1 SGHTA, CDR2 FQGNSA. Clones were read by immunoSEQ multiplex PCR, and TCRdb kept only the in-frame ones, dropping some. This sample yields about 97,000 clones, of which 80% to 95% are seen a single time; about 1.1% belongs to the top ten. The data belong to a study of siplizumab effects on memory and regulatory T cells. Study results and limitations: Naive T cell populations appeared to exhibit greater diversity than memory cells and appeared to be major alloresponse contributors. About 80-97% of proliferating CD4+ or CD8+ clones had no assignable naive or memory phenotype.

The TCR sequence derives from a human donor in good health. The rearrangement joins TRBV7-2 to TRBJ2-5; D not resolved. Sequenced sample: CD4+ T cells sorted from blood. The CDR3 loop is CASSPPLGRPDQETQYF. The CDR3 coding sequence is TGTGCCAGCAGCCCCCCGCTCGGCAGGCCCGACCAAGAGACCCAGTACTTC.